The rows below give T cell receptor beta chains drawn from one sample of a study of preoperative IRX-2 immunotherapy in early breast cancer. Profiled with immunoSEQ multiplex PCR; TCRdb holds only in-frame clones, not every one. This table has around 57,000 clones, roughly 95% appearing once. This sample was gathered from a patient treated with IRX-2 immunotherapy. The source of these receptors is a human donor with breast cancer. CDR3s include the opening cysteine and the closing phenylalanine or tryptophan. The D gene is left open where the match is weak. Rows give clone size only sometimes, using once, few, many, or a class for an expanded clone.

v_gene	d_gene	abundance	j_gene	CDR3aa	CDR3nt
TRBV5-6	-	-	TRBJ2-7	CASSQTIRQFYSSYEQYF	TGTGCCAGCAGCCAAACTATACGACAGTTTTATAGCTCCTACGAGCAGTACTTC
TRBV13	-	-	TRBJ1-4	CASSLAWPNNEKLFF	TGTGCCAGCAGCTTAGCATGGCCGAATAATGAAAAACTGTTTTTT
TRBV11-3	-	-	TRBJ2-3	CASSLAGGRDTQYF	TGTGCCAGCAGCTTAGCTGGGGGGAGAGATACGCAGTATTTT
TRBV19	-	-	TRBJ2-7	CASRAHQGSQYEQYF	TGTGCCAGTAGGGCACACCAGGGCAGCCAATACGAGCAGTACTTC
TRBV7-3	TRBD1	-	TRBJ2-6	CASSFGTGPLLGSGANVLTF	TGTGCCAGCAGCTTCGGGACAGGCCCCCTTCTCGGCTCTGGGGCCAACGTCCTGACTTTC
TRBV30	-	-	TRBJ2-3	CACLEPIPFTDTQYF	TGTGCCTGCCTCGAGCCCATTCCCTTTACCGATACGCAGTATTTT
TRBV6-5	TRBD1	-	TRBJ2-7	CATGTGYVREQYF	TGTGCCACCGGGACAGGATACGTACGAGAGCAGTACTTC
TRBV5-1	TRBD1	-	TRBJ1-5	CASSLGPTGGHQPQHF	TGCGCCAGCAGCCTAGGGCCTACAGGGGGCCATCAGCCCCAGCATTTT
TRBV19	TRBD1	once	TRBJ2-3	CASSQGAYDTQYF	TGTGCCAGTAGTCAGGGGGCCTATGATACGCAGTATTTT
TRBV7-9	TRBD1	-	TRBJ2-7	CASSRGQGNDRNEQYF	TGTGCCAGCAGTCGAGGACAGGGTAATGATCGTAACGAGCAGTACTTC
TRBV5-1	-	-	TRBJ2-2	CASSRTGAVEGTGELFF	TGCGCCAGCAGCCGGACTGGGGCGGTTGAGGGTACCGGGGAGCTGTTTTTT
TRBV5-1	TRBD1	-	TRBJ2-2	CASSLAHRGVAGELFF	TGCGCCAGCAGCTTGGCCCACAGGGGAGTTGCCGGGGAGCTGTTTTTT
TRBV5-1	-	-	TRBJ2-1	CASSVRSQTYNEQFF	TGCGCCAGCAGCGTGCGTTCCCAGACCTACAATGAGCAGTTCTTC
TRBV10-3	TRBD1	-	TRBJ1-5	CAISFQGEYQPQHF	TGTGCCATCAGTTTTCAGGGGGAGTATCAGCCCCAGCATTTT
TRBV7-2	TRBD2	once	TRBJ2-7	CASSFTSGPMEQYF	TGTGCCAGCAGCTTTACTAGCGGGCCTATGGAGCAGTACTTC
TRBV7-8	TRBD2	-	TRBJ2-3	CASTRRRGVGYTQYF	TGTGCCAGCACCCGGAGACGGGGGGTGGGCTATACGCAGTATTTT
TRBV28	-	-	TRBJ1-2	CASSGWREKDSYGYTF	TGTGCCAGCAGTGGGTGGAGGGAGAAGGATAGCTATGGCTACACCTTC
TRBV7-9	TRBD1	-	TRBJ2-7	CASSLNFIGRGYEQYF	TGTGCCAGCAGCTTAAATTTTATTGGCAGGGGGTACGAGCAGTACTTC
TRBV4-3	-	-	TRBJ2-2	CASGGQRERDTGELFF	TGCGCCAGCGGGGGACAGCGGGAGAGGGACACCGGGGAGCTGTTTTTT
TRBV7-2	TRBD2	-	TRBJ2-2	CASSPRVAGMIPGELFF	TGTGCCAGCAGCCCTCGGGTAGCGGGAATGATCCCCGGGGAGCTGTTTTTT
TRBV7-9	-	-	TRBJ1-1	CASSLWVPSLRGGNTEAFF	TGTGCCAGCAGCTTGTGGGTCCCGAGCCTCCGCGGGGGAAACACTGAAGCTTTCTTT
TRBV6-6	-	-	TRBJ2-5	CASRILARETQYF	TGTGCCAGCAGGATTCTAGCGCGGGAGACCCAGTACTTC
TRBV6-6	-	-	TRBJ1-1	CASRPRWDTEAFF	TGTGCCAGCAGGCCGCGATGGGACACTGAAGCTTTCTTT
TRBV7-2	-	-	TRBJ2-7	CASSLRTGDYEQYF	TGTGCCAGCAGCCTCCGGACTGGAGACTACGAGCAGTACTTC
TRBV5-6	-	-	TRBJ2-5	CASSRVGGEETQYF	TGTGCCAGCAGCCGGGTCGGTGGGGAAGAGACCCAGTACTTC
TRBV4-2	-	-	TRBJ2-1	CASSLGLPSSYNEQFF	TGTGCCAGCAGCCTTGGACTACCAAGCTCCTACAATGAGCAGTTCTTC
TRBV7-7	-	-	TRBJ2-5	CASSPRTGGETQYF	TGTGCCAGCAGCCCACGGACGGGCGGGGAGACCCAGTACTTC
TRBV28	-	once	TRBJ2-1	CASSLVFRGWQFF	TGTGCCAGCAGTTTAGTTTTCAGGGGATGGCAGTTCTTC
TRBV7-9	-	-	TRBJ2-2	CASSFPGELFF	TGTGCCAGCAGCTTCCCCGGGGAGCTGTTTTTT
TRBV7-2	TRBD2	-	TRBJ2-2	CASSLDASGNTGELFF	TGTGCCAGCAGCTTAGACGCTAGCGGGAACACCGGGGAGCTGTTTTTT
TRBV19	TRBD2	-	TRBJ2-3	CASSIDLSGRARSTDTQYF	TGTGCCAGTAGTATAGATCTGAGCGGGAGGGCCCGGAGCACAGATACGCAGTATTTT
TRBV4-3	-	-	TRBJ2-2	CASSFDKNTGELFF	TGCGCCAGCAGTTTCGACAAGAACACCGGGGAGCTGTTTTTT
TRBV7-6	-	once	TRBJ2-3	CASSLSSTDTQYF	TGTGCCAGCAGCTTGTCTAGCACAGATACGCAGTATTTT
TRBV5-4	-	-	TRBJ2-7	CASSLVGGGGRYEQYF	TGTGCCAGCAGCTTGGTAGGGGGGGGCGGAAGATACGAGCAGTACTTC
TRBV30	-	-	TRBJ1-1	CAWNQGPNTEAFF	TGTGCCTGGAATCAGGGCCCGAACACTGAAGCTTTCTTT
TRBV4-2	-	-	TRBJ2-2	CASSQEGYGELFF	TGTGCCAGCAGCCAAGAAGGGTACGGGGAGCTGTTTTTT
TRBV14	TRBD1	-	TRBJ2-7	CASSQTGAEQYF	TGTGCCAGCAGCCAAACAGGGGCCGAGCAGTACTTC
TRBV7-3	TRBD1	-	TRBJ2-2	CASSLGGTANTGELFF	TGTGCCAGCAGCTTGGGTGGGACAGCGAACACCGGGGAGCTGTTTTTT
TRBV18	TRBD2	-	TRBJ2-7	CASSPSGGSYEQYF	TGTGCCAGCTCGCCCTCCGGGGGGTCCTACGAGCAGTACTTC
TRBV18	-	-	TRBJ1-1	CASSPGVGGMNTEAFF	TGTGCCAGCTCACCTGGCGTTGGGGGGATGAACACTGAAGCTTTCTTT
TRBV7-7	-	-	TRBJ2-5	CASSLGIRTTEETQYF	TGTGCCAGCAGCCTGGGGATTAGGACGACAGAGGAGACCCAGTACTTC
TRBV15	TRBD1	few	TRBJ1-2	CATSGGVDRVYGYTF	TGTGCCACCAGCGGAGGGGTGGACAGGGTCTATGGCTACACCTTC
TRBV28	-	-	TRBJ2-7	CASSSITGVYEQYF	TGTGCCAGCAGTTCTATCACAGGAGTATACGAGCAGTACTTC
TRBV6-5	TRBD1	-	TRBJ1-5	CASSLDRGWQPQHF	TGTGCCAGCAGTCTGGACAGGGGATGGCAGCCCCAGCATTTT